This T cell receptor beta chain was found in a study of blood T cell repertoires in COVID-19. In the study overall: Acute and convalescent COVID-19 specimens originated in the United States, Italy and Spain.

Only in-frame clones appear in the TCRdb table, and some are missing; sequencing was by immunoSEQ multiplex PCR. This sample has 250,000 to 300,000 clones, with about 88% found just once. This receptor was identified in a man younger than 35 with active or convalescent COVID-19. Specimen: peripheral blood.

In DNA, the CDR3 is TGTGCCAGCAGTCTGACAGGGTACAATTCACCCCTCCACTTT. Amino acids: CASSLTGYNSPLHF. This sequence joins TRBV28 and TRBJ1-6, with 7 bases lining up with TRBD1. Germline V gene lookup returns CDR1 MDHEN and CDR2 SYDVKM. The CDR3 extends over 14 amino acids. V lost 5 bases to trimming and J lost 7 bases; unmatched junction nucleotides: 5. The full variable domain, in which reference TRBV28 and TRBJ1-6 provide the parts outside the CDR3, is DVKVTQSSRYLVKRTGEKVFLECVQDMDHENMFWYRQDPGLGLRLIYFSYDVKMKEKGDIPEGYSVSREKKERFSLILESASTNQTSMYLCASSLTGYNSPLHFGNGTRLTVT.